This T cell receptor (beta chain) is drawn from a study of cytomegalovirus exposure and HLA in healthy donors. Overall study results and limits: Exclusion applied to some V segments, including TRBV6-2 and TRBV6-3, as they were indistinguishable. Highly shared sequence variants in one cluster were likely a sequencing artifact. Cytomegalovirus status was reportedly diagnosed by the classifier with high specificity and sensitivity.

With 60 Vbeta and 13 Jbeta primers, the PCR was carried out. The repertoire was sequenced with immunoSEQ multiplex PCR; TCRdb's copy has only in-frame clones and lacks some. The sample lists 100,000 to 150,000 clones; 78% were seen once. V lost 0 bases, J lost 10 bases, and 13 bases stayed unmatched. This CDR3 region has 17 residues. Looked up from germline, CDR1 is SGHDN and CDR2 is FVKESK. Of note for this clone: Its antigen is undetermined.

V is TRBV14 and J is TRBJ2-1; 9 bases are shared with TRBD2. Sequencing input: PBMCs. The sequence was obtained from a woman between 18 and 29 years old in good health and CMV-seronegative. CDR3 residues: CASSQDLPSGNRGEQFF. The DNA for the CDR3 is TGTGCCAGCAGCCAAGATCTCCCTAGCGGGAACCGAGGCGAGCAGTTCTTC. The full variable domain, rest sourced from reference TRBV14 and TRBJ2-1, is EAGVTQFPSHSVIEKGQTVTLRCDPISGHDNLYWYRRVMGKEIKFLLHFVKESKQDESGMPNNRFLAERTGGTYSTLKVQPAELEDSGVYFCASSQDLPSGNRGEQFFGPGTRLTVL.